The 15 T cell receptor beta chains below were found in one sample sequenced in a study of blood T cell repertoires in COVID-19. Some clones are missing from TCRdb's copy, which holds only in-frame ones; the method was immunoSEQ multiplex PCR. There are more than 100,000 clones in the sample; about 80% occur only once, and more than 2% lies in the top ten. The material sequenced was PBMCs or T cells enriched from blood (not recorded which). All receptors come from a man aged 40-50 years with acute COVID-19.

This clone was found a few times. DNA for the CDR3: TGTGCCAGCAGCTTTCAACTAGGAGGGAATCAGCCCCAGCATTTT. Amino acid sequence: CASSFQLGGNQPQHF. The rearrangement uses TRBV7-2 and TRBJ1-5; D call uncertain. Trimming removed 3 bases from V and 4 bases from J, with 13 bases in between. This CDR3 comprises 15 residues. Per germline, CDR1 SGHTA and CDR2 FQGNSA. Using reference TRBV7-2 and TRBJ1-5 for the parts outside the CDR3, the full variable domain is GAGVSQSPSNKVTEKGKDVELRCDPISGHTALYWYRQSLGQGLEFLIYFQGNSAPDKSGLPSDRFSAERTGGSVSTLTIQRTQQEDSAVYLCASSFQLGGNQPQHFGDGTRLSIL.

This clone was picked up many times. The genes are TRBV4-2 and TRBJ1-6; 9 nucleotides agree with TRBD1. The length of the CDR3 is 18 residues. Germline lookup yields CDR1 LGHNA and CDR2 YNFKEQ. J was trimmed by 7 bases and V by 0 bases; bases with no gene match: 10. DNA for the CDR3: TGTGCCAGCAGCCAAGATAGTATAGGTGGGACAGGGAATTCACCCCTCCACTTT. Its protein product is CASSQDSIGGTGNSPLHF.

The chain has TRBV11-1 and TRBJ2-1; D possibly corresponds to TRBD1 (5 bases). With 2 bases removed from V and 0 bases from J, the gap between germline ends came to 8 bases. Germline V gene lookup returns CDR1 SGHAT and CDR2 FQDESV (reference sequence). CDR3 length equals 15 residues. This chain's CDR3 is CASSLRRGSYNEQFF. The CDR3 coding sequence is TGTGCCAGCAGCTTAAGAAGGGGCTCCTACAATGAGCAGTTCTTC.

This clone was seen a single time. The V gene is TRBV11-2, the J gene TRBJ1-6; D is perhaps TRBD1 (5 bases). This CDR3 contains 14 residues. Germline V lookup: CDR1 SGHAT, CDR2 FQNNGV. Trimming shortened V by 0 bases and J by 8 bases, and 8 bases separated the two germline ends. As DNA, the CDR3 is TGTGCCAGCAGCTTAGAAACAGGATATTCACCCCTCCACTTT. This encodes CASSLETGYSPLHF.

The sample holds one count of this clone. The V and J genes are TRBV7-2 and TRBJ2-7; 9 bases align to TRBD2. This CDR3 contains 14 residues. V was pared by 5 bases and J by 4 bases, with 6 bases of the junction left unmatched. CDR1 and CDR2 (germline): SGHTA, FQGNSA. In nucleotides, the CDR3 is TGTGCCAGCAGCCGGAGCGGGAGGAAATACGAGCAGTACTTC. This encodes CASSRSGRKYEQYF.

The V gene is TRBV16, the J gene TRBJ1-1; 10 nucleotides agree with TRBD1. Germline V gives CDR1 KGHSY, CDR2 FQNENV. The CDR3 spans 15 residues. With 1 base clipped from V and 3 bases from J, the junction kept 2 bases outside the gene matches. The CDR3 nucleotides are TGTGCCAGCAGCCAATTCGGGACAGGGGACACTGAAGCTTTCTTT. It is translated as CASSQFGTGDTEAFF.

This clone was seen a single time. The rearrangement uses TRBV2 and TRBJ1-2; tentatively, D is TRBD1 (5 bases). V dropped 4 bases and J dropped 2 bases, with 11 bases sitting between them. The V gene's germline CDR1 is SNHLY and CDR2 FYNNEI. This CDR3 is built from 14 residues. The CDR3 loop is CASSGGEENYGYTF. CDR3 nucleotide sequence: TGTGCCAGCAGTGGGGGGGAGGAAAACTATGGCTACACCTTC. Complete variable domain (other parts from reference TRBV2 and TRBJ1-2): EPEVTQTPSHQVTQMGQEVILRCVPISNHLYFYWYRQILGQKVEFLVSFYNNEISEKSEIFDDQFSVERPDGSNFTLKIRSTKLEDSAMYFCASSGGEENYGYTFGSGTRLTVV.

A single count supports this clone. The chain combines TRBV24-1 with TRBJ2-3; 7 bases map to TRBD1. CDR3 length equals 12 residues. Per germline, CDR1 KGHDR and CDR2 SFDVKD. V shed 10 bases and J 5 bases; nucleotides not matched to a gene: 5. The CDR3 reads CATTGTEDTQYF. The CDR3 nucleotides read TGTGCCACAACCGGGACAGAAGATACGCAGTATTTT.

CDR3 region: CAWQVANTGELFF. In DNA, the CDR3 is TGTGCCTGGCAGGTAGCGAACACCGGGGAGCTGTTTTTT. The chain joins TRBV30 to TRBJ2-2; no definite D call. Germline CDR1 GTSNPN, CDR2 SVGIG (reference sequence). CDR3 length: 13 residues. With 5 bases removed from V and 0 bases from J, the gap between germline ends came to 7 bases.

This chain joins TRBV18 and TRBJ1-6, with 8 nucleotides matching TRBD1. The germline V gene encodes CDR1 KGHSH and CDR2 LQKENI. The CDR3 totals 14 residues. Unmatched junction bases numbered 4, after V lost 3 bases and J lost 9 bases. The CDR3 bases are TGTGCCAGCTCACCGGACAGGGATGGTTCACCCCTCCACTTT. Its translation: CASSPDRDGSPLHF.

The chain recombines TRBV10-2 with TRBJ1-1; D is unclear. V shed 5 bases and J shed 1 base, with 5 bases lying between them. This CDR3 region has 12 residues. Germline V gives CDR1 WSHSY, CDR2 SAAADI. For the CDR3, the DNA is TGCGCCAGCAGTCTTAGGAACACTGAAGCTTTCTTT. Residues: CASSLRNTEAFF.

The chain recombines TRBV28 with TRBJ1-6, with 9 bases lining up with TRBD1. In germline, CDR1 is MDHEN, CDR2 SYDVKM. Trimming took 7 bases from V and 0 from J; bases not matched to a gene: 16. This CDR3 has 20 amino acids. CDR3 region: CASKAYGQGPGSSYNSPLHF. The CDR3 nucleotides are TGTGCCAGCAAAGCATATGGACAGGGGCCTGGTAGCTCCTATAATTCACCCCTCCACTTT.

This chain uses TRBV6-4 with TRBJ2-1; D unclear. The V end lost 0 bases, the J end lost 10 bases, and 10 bases lay between the germline ends. Germline values: CDR1 MRHNA, CDR2 SNTAGT. The CDR3 loop spans 13 amino acids. DNA of the CDR3: TGTGCCAGCAGTGACTCTAACTTGAGGGAGCAGTTCTTC. Translating it yields CASSDSNLREQFF.

The chain has TRBV7-9 and TRBJ2-7; D is perhaps TRBD2 (6 bases). The CDR3 extends over 13 amino acids. Per the germline V gene, CDR1 is SEHNR and CDR2 is FQNEAQ (reference sequence). The ends were cut back, 0 bases at V and 6 bases at J, with 9 bases in the middle. The CDR3 region is CASSLAEGGEQYF. The DNA for the CDR3 is TGTGCCAGCAGCTTAGCGGAGGGAGGCGAGCAGTACTTC. Variable domain in full (rest from reference TRBV7-9 and TRBJ2-7): DTGVSQNPRHKITKRGQNVTFRCDPISEHNRLYWYRQTLGQGPEFLTYFQNEAQLEKSRLLSDRFSAERPKGSFSTLEIQRTEQGDSAMYLCASSLAEGGEQYFGPGTRLTVT.

The chain joins TRBV6-5 to TRBJ1-1; 8 positions agree with TRBD1. V lost 6 bases, J lost 5 bases, and 8 bases stayed unmatched. Germline V gene data show CDR1 as MNHEY and CDR2 as SVGAGI. This CDR3 has 14 amino acids. CDR3 DNA: TGTGCCAGCAGCAGCGGACAGGGAGGAACTGAAGCTTTCTTT. Its protein is CASSSGQGGTEAFF.